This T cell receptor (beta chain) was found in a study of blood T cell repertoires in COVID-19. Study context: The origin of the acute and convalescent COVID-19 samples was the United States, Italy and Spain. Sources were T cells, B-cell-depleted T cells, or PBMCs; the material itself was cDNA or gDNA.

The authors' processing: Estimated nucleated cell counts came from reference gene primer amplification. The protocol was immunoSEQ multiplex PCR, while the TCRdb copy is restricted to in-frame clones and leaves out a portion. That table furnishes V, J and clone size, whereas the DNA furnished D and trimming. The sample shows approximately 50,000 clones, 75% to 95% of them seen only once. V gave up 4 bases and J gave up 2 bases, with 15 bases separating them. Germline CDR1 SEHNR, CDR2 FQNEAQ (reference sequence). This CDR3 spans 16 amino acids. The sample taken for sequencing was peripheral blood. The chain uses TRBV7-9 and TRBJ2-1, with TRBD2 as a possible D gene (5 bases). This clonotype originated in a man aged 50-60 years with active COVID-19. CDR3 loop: CASSSILAKTYNEQFF. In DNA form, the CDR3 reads TGTGCCAGCAGCTCAATTTTAGCGAAAACCTACAATGAGCAGTTCTTC.